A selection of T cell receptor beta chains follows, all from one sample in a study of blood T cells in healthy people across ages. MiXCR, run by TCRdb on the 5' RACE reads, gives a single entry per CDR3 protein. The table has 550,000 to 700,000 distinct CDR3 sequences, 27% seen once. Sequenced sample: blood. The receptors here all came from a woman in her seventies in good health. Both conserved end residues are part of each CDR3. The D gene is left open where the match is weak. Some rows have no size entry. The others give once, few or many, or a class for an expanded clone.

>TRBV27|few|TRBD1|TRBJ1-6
CASSPGQGRVANSPLHF
TGTGCCAGCAGTCCGGGACAGGGGAGGGTTGCTAATTCACCCCTCCACTTT
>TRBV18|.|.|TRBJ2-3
CASSSQGTSTDTQYF
TGTGCCAGCTCATCTCAGGGGACGAGCACAGATACGCAGTATTTT
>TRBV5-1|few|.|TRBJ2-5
CASSYTGETGETQYF
TGCGCCAGCAGTTATACGGGGGAGACGGGAGAGACCCAGTACTTC
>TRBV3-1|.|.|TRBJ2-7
CASSQRGTDSEQYF
TGTGCCAGCAGCCAAAGAGGAACGGATTCGGAGCAGTACTTC
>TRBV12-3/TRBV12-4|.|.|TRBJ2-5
CASSLSRRGQYF
TGTGCCAGCAGTCTATCCCGGAGGGGGCAGTACTTC
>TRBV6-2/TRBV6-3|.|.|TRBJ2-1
CASSYVGEQFF
TGTGCCAGCAGTTATGTTGGTGAGCAGTTCTTC
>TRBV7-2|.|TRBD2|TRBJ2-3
CASSFSASGTDTQYF
TGTGCCAGCAGCTTCTCCGCTAGCGGGACAGATACGCAGTATTTT
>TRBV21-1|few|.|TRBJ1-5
CASPPKYQPQHF
TGTGCCAGCCCTCCGAAGTATCAGCCCCAGCATTTT
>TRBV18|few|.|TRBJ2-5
CASSPRYSAAGWETQYF
TGTGCCAGCTCACCACGATACTCAGCGGCGGGGTGGGAGACCCAGTACTTC
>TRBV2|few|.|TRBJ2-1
CASSRLSSYNEQFF
TGTGCCAGCAGTAGACTGAGCTCCTACAATGAGCAGTTCTTC
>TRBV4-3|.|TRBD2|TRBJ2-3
CASTPQAGGWGTQYF
TGCGCCAGCACCCCCCAGGCGGGGGGTTGGGGTACGCAGTATTTT
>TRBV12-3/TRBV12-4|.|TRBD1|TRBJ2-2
CASSLGAGGIGELFF
TGTGCCAGCAGTTTAGGGGCAGGGGGAATCGGGGAGCTGTTTTTT
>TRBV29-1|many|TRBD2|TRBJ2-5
CSVMTSGGGETQYF
TGCAGCGTTATGACTAGCGGGGGGGGAGAGACCCAGTACTTC
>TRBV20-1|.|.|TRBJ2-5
CSAHTLAGRLETQYF
TGCAGTGCTCATACCTTGGCGGGGAGGCTAGAGACCCAGTACTTC
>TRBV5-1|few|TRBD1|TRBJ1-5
CASSLEGQGHQPQHF
TGCGCCAGCAGCTTGGAAGGACAGGGCCATCAGCCCCAGCATTTT
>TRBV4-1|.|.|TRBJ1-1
CASSQGRQINTEAFF
TGCGCCAGCAGCCAAGGGCGACAGATAAACACTGAAGCTTTCTTT